The rows below give T cell receptor beta chains drawn from one sample of a study of blood T cell repertoires in COVID-19. Produced via immunoSEQ multiplex PCR; TCRdb's table is partial and in-frame only. The data contain about 270,000 clones, under 90% of them singletons. Sample: PBMCs or T cells enriched from blood (not recorded which). Every receptor here comes from a man aged 18 to 29 who had recovered from COVID-19. CDR3s include the opening cysteine and the closing phenylalanine or tryptophan. D genes are given only for firm matches. Only some rows state a clone size, as once, few, many or a class for expanded clones.

>-|TRBV4-1|TRBJ1-2|TRBD1
TGCGCCAGCAGCCAAGAGGACAGGGCCTATGGCTACACCTTC
CASSQEDRAYGYTF
>-|TRBV12-5|TRBJ1-5|-
TGTGCTAGTGTCCAAGAGGGGGACAATCAGCCCCAGCATTTT
CASVQEGDNQPQHF
>-|TRBV18|TRBJ1-2|-
TGTGCCAGCTCACCAGTTTCAGGGGCTGGGGGCTACACCTTC
CASSPVSGAGGYTF
>-|TRBV28|TRBJ1-5|-
TGTGCCAGCAGTTTAGGGGCGCCCCAGCCCCAGCATTTT
CASSLGAPQPQHF
>-|TRBV10-3|TRBJ2-1|TRBD2
TGTGCCATCAGTGAGTCCCAGCGGGAGGGCCTCAATGAGCAGTTCTTC
CAISESQREGLNEQFF
>-|TRBV9|TRBJ1-1|-
TGTGCCAGCAGCGTGACAGCGAACACTGAAGCTTTCTTT
CASSVTANTEAFF
>-|TRBV3-1/TRBV3-2|TRBJ1-1|-
TGTGCCAGCAGCCAAGTACTAGGGAACACTGAAGCTTTCTTT
CASSQVLGNTEAFF
>once|TRBV11-2|TRBJ2-7|TRBD2
TGTGCCAGCAGCTTAGGAGGGACTAGCGTCTCCTACGAGCAGTACTTC
CASSLGGTSVSYEQYF
>-|TRBV18|TRBJ1-4|-
TGTGCCAGCTCACCACTGGCGTTCGGGAAGGAAAAACTGTTTTTT
CASSPLAFGKEKLFF
>-|TRBV5-1|TRBJ2-2|TRBD2
TGCGCCAGCAGGACGGGACTAGCGGGAAACGCCGGGGAGCTGTTTTTT
CASRTGLAGNAGELFF
>-|TRBV15|TRBJ2-7|-
TGTGCCACCAGCAGAGCGCGGGTGGGGTACGAGCAGTACTTC
CATSRARVGYEQYF
>-|TRBV2|TRBJ1-4|-
TGTGCCAGCAGTCCGGACACAACTCCTTTGTTGGAAAAACTGTTTTTT
CASSPDTTPLLEKLFF
>-|TRBV6-5|TRBJ1-1|-
TGTGCCAGCAGTTCAGGTCGGAACACTGAAGCTTTCTTT
CASSSGRNTEAFF
>-|TRBV14|TRBJ1-6|-
TGTGCCAGCAGCCAAGTCTTGTTAAATTCACCCCTCCACTTT
CASSQVLLNSPLHF
>-|TRBV27|TRBJ2-7|TRBD1
TGTGCCAACACTAAGGGACAGGTCCCCCACGAGCAGTACTTC
CANTKGQVPHEQYF
>-|TRBV21-1|TRBJ2-7|-
TGTGCCAGCAGCAAATGTAGGGGGAGCTACGAGCAGTACTTC
CASSKCRGSYEQYF
>-|TRBV5-8|TRBJ2-1|TRBD2
TGTGCCAGCAGCTTTTTGTGGACTAGCGATTACAATGAGCAGTTCTTC
CASSFLWTSDYNEQFF
>-|TRBV6-5|TRBJ1-5|-
TGTGCCAGCAGTTATATAGGGGGGGAACAGCCCCAGCATTTT
CASSYIGGEQPQHF
>-|TRBV7-2|TRBJ2-1|TRBD2
TGTGCCAGCAGCTTACTAGCGGGGGGGATCAATGAGCAGTTCTTC
CASSLLAGGINEQFF
>-|TRBV19|TRBJ2-5|TRBD2
TGTGCCAGTAGTACCCTTTACGCGGGAGGCGAGACCCAGTACTTC
CASSTLYAGGETQYF
>many|TRBV4-1|TRBJ2-1|TRBD2
TGCGCCAGCAGGGGACTAGCCGCATACAATGAGCAGTTCTTC
CASRGLAAYNEQFF
>-|TRBV2|TRBJ1-3|-
TGTGCCAGCAGAGCGGGACATACACTCTCTGGAAACACCATATATTTT
CASRAGHTLSGNTIYF
>-|TRBV6-1|TRBJ1-4|TRBD1
TGTGCCAGCAGTGAAACCGAAGGGTGGACAGGCAGCAATGAAAAACTGTTTTTT
CASSETEGWTGSNEKLFF
>-|TRBV9|TRBJ1-1|-
TGTGCCAGCAGCGTAGTGTCTGGGGGCAACACTGAAGCTTTCTTT
CASSVVSGGNTEAFF
>once|TRBV20-1|TRBJ2-7|-
TGCAGTGCTAGTATTACCAGCTCCTACGAGCAGTACTTC
CSASITSSYEQYF
>few|TRBV3-1/TRBV3-2|TRBJ2-5|-
TGTGCCAGCAGCCAAGGGTTTACCAGGGGTGGGGAGACCCAGTACTTC
CASSQGFTRGGETQYF
>few|TRBV5-1|TRBJ2-2|TRBD1
TGCGCCAGCAGCGAACAGGGGGCGAATACCGGGGAGCTGTTTTTT
CASSEQGANTGELFF
>-|TRBV4-1|TRBJ1-4|TRBD1
TGCGCCAGCAGCCGTCCCATGGACAGGGGGTTGGGCAAACTGTTTTTT
CASSRPMDRGLGKLFF
>-|TRBV2|TRBJ1-5|TRBD1
TGTGCCAGCAGTAATCAAGGGGGCGAGGTTCAGCCCCAGCATTTT
CASSNQGGEVQPQHF
>-|TRBV27|TRBJ1-2|-
TGTGCCAGCAGTTTAGTAGGGAGGGACTATGGCTACACCTTC
CASSLVGRDYGYTF
>-|TRBV27|TRBJ1-2|-
TGTGCCAGCAGTTCCGGGAATGGCTACACCTTC
CASSSGNGYTF
>-|TRBV5-4|TRBJ2-1|TRBD2
TGTGCCAGCAGCTTCCCAACTAGCGGTCACAATGAGCAGTTCTTC
CASSFPTSGHNEQFF
>once|TRBV19|TRBJ1-5|-
TGTGCCAGTCAGGAATCTCCCTATAGCAATCAGCCCCAGCATTTT
CASQESPYSNQPQHF